What follows are 21 T cell receptor beta chains derived from one specimen sequenced in a study of cytomegalovirus exposure and HLA in healthy donors (dated 2017 in TCRdb). The library was generated by the immunoSEQ multiplex PCR assay. A mixture of 60 forward primers for TCR Vbeta segments and 13 reverse primers for TCR Jbeta segments was used in the multiplex PCR. The table comes from immuneACCESS by way of TCRdb, which keeps in-frame sequences with V and J called. Part of the clones is missing from these tables; in studies checked, under half for an unresolved V gene and the rest for unknown reasons. The sample table lists approximately 170,000 clones, under 80% of them with a count of one. Around 3.2% of the sample is in the top ten clones. The specimen was PBMCs. The receptors come from a female donor in good health and CMV-seronegative.

This clone appeared a few times. The chain has TRBV18 and TRBJ1-2; unclear D gene. V was trimmed by 3 bases and J by 8 bases, leaving 16 bases between them. Germline CDR1 is KGHSH and CDR2 is LQKENI. The CDR3 length is 14 residues. In DNA, the CDR3 is TGTGCCAGCTCACCCCGTGTCCAGATGGAGGGCTACACCTTC. Amino acid sequence: CASSPRVQMEGYTF.

The rearrangement joins TRBV10-3 to TRBJ2-5, with D maybe TRBD1 (5 bases). This CDR3 region has 12 residues. Germline lookup yields CDR1 ENHRY and CDR2 SYGVKD. V lost 6 bases and J lost 9, with 14 bases in between. CDR3 nucleotides: TGTGCCATCAGGGATCAGGGTGGGGCCCAGTACTTC. This gives the protein CAIRDQGGAQYF.

The V call is TRBV11-2, the J call TRBJ1-1, with D perhaps matching TRBD1 (6 bases). Germline V gene sequence: CDR1 SGHAT, CDR2 FQNNGV. The V end lost 4 bases, the J end lost 1 base, and 7 bases lay between the germline ends. The CDR3 runs to 13 residues. In DNA, the CDR3 is TGTGCCAGCAGCTGGACAGAGAACACTGAAGCTTTCTTT. Translation: CASSWTENTEAFF.

The chain couples TRBV29-1 to TRBJ2-5; 8 bases are shared with TRBD2. After removal of 0 bases from V and 2 bases from J, the junction contained 5 bases not matched to a gene. The CDR3 runs to 15 residues. Germline-derived CDR1 and CDR2 are SQVTM and ANQGSEA. CDR3 residues: CSVEDLAGMQETQYF. The CDR3 DNA sequence: TGCAGCGTTGAAGACTTAGCGGGGATGCAAGAGACCCAGTACTTC.

The V gene is TRBV7-8, the J gene TRBJ1-2; D is possibly TRBD1 (5 bases). With 5 bases removed from V and 2 bases from J, the gap between germline ends came to 15 bases. The CDR3 is 15 residues long. CDR1 SGHVS and CDR2 FQNEAQ come from the germline V gene. The CDR3 region is CASSPKRDGNYGYTF. The CDR3 coding sequence is TGTGCCAGCAGCCCGAAGCGGGACGGGAACTATGGCTACACCTTC.

The rearrangement uses TRBV7-3 and TRBJ2-1, with a possible D match to TRBD2 (6 bases). With 1 base removed from V and 10 bases from J, the gap between germline ends came to 14 bases. The CDR3 spans 14 residues. Germline V gene lookup returns CDR1 SGHTA and CDR2 FQGTGA. CDR3 protein: CASSLNGGGREQFF. The DNA for the CDR3 is TGTGCCAGCAGCTTAAACGGGGGAGGACGGGAGCAGTTCTTC.

V usage is TRBV5-1 and J usage is TRBJ2-2; possibly TRBD1 for D (5 bases). Germline V gene data show CDR1 as SGHRS and CDR2 as YFSETQ. The CDR3 contains 15 residues. V was pared by 2 bases and J by 4 bases, with 12 bases between. The CDR3 loop is CASSLDAGRTGELFF. The CDR3 DNA follows: TGCGCCAGCAGCTTAGACGCAGGGCGCACCGGGGAGCTGTTTTTT.

The chain combines TRBV28 with TRBJ2-1; 9 nucleotides match TRBD1. Germline V lookup: CDR1 MDHEN, CDR2 SYDVKM. This CDR3 has 15 amino acids. The V segment lost 7 bases and the J segment 9 bases; nucleotides outside the gene matches: 13. CDR3: CASTDPGQGFGEQFF. Here the CDR3 DNA reads TGTGCCAGCACCGATCCGGGACAGGGCTTTGGTGAGCAGTTCTTC.

The chain combines TRBV28 with TRBJ1-1; D uncertain. This CDR3 has 14 amino acids. CDR1 and CDR2 (germline): MDHEN, SYDVKM. With 5 bases removed from V and 1 base from J, the gap between germline ends came to 11 bases. The chain's CDR3 is CASSNSGKNTEAFF. CDR3 nucleotides: TGTGCCAGCAGTAACTCCGGGAAGAACACTGAAGCTTTCTTT. The full variable domain, completed using reference TRBV28 and TRBJ1-1, is DVKVTQSSRYLVKRTGEKVFLECVQDMDHENMFWYRQDPGLGLRLIYFSYDVKMKEKGDIPEGYSVSREKKERFSLILESASTNQTSMYLCASSNSGKNTEAFFGQGTRLTVV.

V usage is TRBV29-1 and J usage is TRBJ2-5; 13 nucleotides agree with TRBD2. The CDR3 totals 14 residues. Germline CDR1 and CDR2: SQVTM and ANQGSEA. Trimming took 7 bases from V and 5 from J; bases not matched to a gene: 7. The CDR3 region is CSAGTSGDWETQYF. The CDR3 DNA reads as TGCAGCGCTGGGACTAGCGGGGATTGGGAGACCCAGTACTTC.

The CDR3 coding sequence is TGTGCCAGCAGCAAAGGAGGCCGGGGGAAGGGCTACCAAGAGACCCAGTACTTC. Translation gives CASSKGGRGKGYQETQYF. The V and J genes are TRBV21-1 and TRBJ2-5; TRBD2, the table's D call, was not compared with the DNA. TRBV21-1 is annotated as a pseudogene. CDR3 size: 18 residues.

The CDR3: CASSPPTSGSNEQYF. Written as DNA, the CDR3 is TGTGCCAGCAGCCCCCCAACTAGCGGGAGTAACGAGCAGTACTTC. The gene calls are TRBV11-3 and TRBJ2-7, with 11 bases lining up with TRBD2. CDR1 and CDR2 (germline): SGHNT, YENEEA. The ends lost 5 bases at V and 5 bases at J; junction bases unmatched: 8. CDR3 length: 15 amino acids.

The genes are TRBV14 and TRBJ2-5, with D tentatively TRBD1 (6 bases). V was cut by 0 bases and J by 5 bases, with 13 bases left in between. This CDR3 comprises 15 residues. From germline, CDR1 is SGHDN and CDR2 FVKESK. Here the CDR3 reads CASSQETGRRETQYF. In DNA form, the CDR3 reads TGTGCCAGCAGCCAAGAGACAGGACGGAGGGAGACCCAGTACTTC.

Comments on this clone: Other DNA sequences of this sample code for an identical CDR3. The genes are TRBV28 and TRBJ1-2; 8 positions match TRBD1. The CDR3 sequence is 12 residues long. Germline lookup yields CDR1 MDHEN and CDR2 SYDVKM. The J segment lost 8 bases and the V segment lost 2 bases, leaving 1 base of the junction unmatched. This CDR3 reads CASSLGQGGYTF. CDR3 coding DNA: TGTGCCAGCAGTTTAGGACAGGGAGGCTACACCTTC.

This clone was counted between two and nine times. J is TRBJ2-5 and V is TRBV7-8; the D gene is possibly TRBD2 (6 bases). Germline V gene data show CDR1 as SGHVS and CDR2 as FQNEAQ. V was clipped by 1 base and J by 1 base, with 16 bases between them. The CDR3 is 17 amino acids. Here the CDR3 DNA reads TGTGCCAGCAGCTTAGGCGGCGGGGCCCACCTCCAAGAGACCCAGTACTTC. This sequence encodes CASSLGGGAHLQETQYF. The full variable domain, in which reference TRBV7-8 and TRBJ2-5 provide the parts outside the CDR3, is GAGVSQSPRYKVAKRGQDVALRCDPISGHVSLFWYQQALGQGPEFLTYFQNEAQLDKSGLPSDRFFAERPEGSVSTLKIQRTQQEDSAVYLCASSLGGGAHLQETQYFGPGTRLLVL.

This clone was seen only a few times. V gene TRBV27 combines with J gene TRBJ2-7, with D maybe TRBD1 (6 bases). The CDR3 totals 15 residues. V lost 1 base and J 7 bases, leaving 17 bases between the germline ends. In germline, CDR1 is MNHEY, CDR2 SMNVEV (reference sequence). CDR3 in amino acids: CASSLLLGATKEQYF. In nucleotides, the CDR3 is TGTGCCAGCAGTTTATTGCTGGGGGCGACTAAGGAGCAGTACTTC.

Only one count was recorded for this clone. The CDR3 DNA reads TGTGCCAGCAGCCTGACAGGACTCACTGAAGCTTTCTTT. Translation: CASSLTGLTEAFF. This rearrangement joins TRBV7-3 to TRBJ1-1, with a tentative D call TRBD1 (6 bases). Trimming shortened V by 5 bases and J by 4 bases, and 11 bases separated the two germline ends. Germline CDR1 SGHTA, CDR2 FQGTGA. This CDR3 has 13 amino acids.

This clone was seen once. The CDR3 DNA reads as TGCGCCAGCAGCCCGGGACAGGGTGCCTATGGCTACACCTTC. It is translated as CASSPGQGAYGYTF. The chain employs TRBV4-3 and TRBJ1-2, with TRBD1 identical over 9 bases. The junction had 4 bases not matched to a gene; V was cut back by 4 bases and J by 4 bases. Germline CDR1 LGHNA, CDR2 YSLEER. This CDR3 region has 14 residues.

Only one count was recorded for this clone. This chain uses TRBV9 with TRBJ1-5; D remains ambiguous. This CDR3 spans 16 amino acids. V was trimmed by 0 bases and J by 4 bases, leaving 14 bases between them. CDR1 and CDR2 from the germline V gene are SGDLS and YYNGEE. The CDR3, as DNA: TGTGCCAGCAGCGTAGATGTTGATGGAGTGAATCAGCCCCAGCATTTT. Residues: CASSVDVDGVNQPQHF.

This chain joins TRBV2 and TRBJ2-5; D gene unclear. The V end was cut by 6 bases, the J end by 1 base, with 12 bases between. Germline V gene data show CDR1 as SNHLY and CDR2 as FYNNEI. This CDR3 spans 14 amino acids. CDR3 protein: CASRARVVQETQYF. In DNA form, the CDR3 reads TGTGCCAGCAGGGCCCGGGTGGTCCAAGAGACCCAGTACTTC. The full variable domain, with the rest looked up from reference TRBV2 and TRBJ2-5, is EPEVTQTPSHQVTQMGQEVILRCVPISNHLYFYWYRQILGQKVEFLVSFYNNEISEKSEIFDDQFSVERPDGSNFTLKIRSTKLEDSAMYFCASRARVVQETQYFGPGTRLLVL.

This clone appeared a single time. The rearrangement links TRBV7-3 to TRBJ2-3; TRBD2 aligns across 10 bases. V trimming: 5 bases; J trimming: 3 bases; junction bases outside the gene matches: 8. Germline loops: CDR1 SGHTA, CDR2 FQGTGA. The CDR3 has 16 amino acids. This CDR3 reads CASSQQAGGVTDTQYF. DNA of the CDR3: TGTGCCAGCAGCCAACAAGCGGGAGGGGTAACAGATACGCAGTATTTT.